A selection of T cell receptor beta chains follows, all from one sample in a study of shared clonotypes between healthy human individuals. Assay: immunoSEQ multiplex PCR; the TCRdb copy retains only in-frame clones and omits some. The sample holds approximately 590,000 clones, 95% seen once. Sequenced sample: naive CD8+ T cells sorted from blood. These receptors all come from a woman in her 30s in good health. CDR3s include the opening cysteine and the closing phenylalanine or tryptophan.

v_call: TRBV7-9; cdr3_aa: CASSLPPGGGPYEQYF
v_call: TRBV15; cdr3_aa: CATRKDGQSAEQYF
v_call: TRBV19; cdr3_aa: CASSIREPNEKLFF
v_call: TRBV27; cdr3_aa: CASSLRALDRVATEAFF
v_call: TRBV29-1; cdr3_aa: CSVEAWGSRQESSYEQYF
v_call: TRBV5-4; cdr3_aa: CASSLGRSNEQFF
v_call: TRBV14; cdr3_aa: CASSQSSGNNEQFF
v_call: TRBV5-1; cdr3_aa: CASSPGRGGIITDTQYF
v_call: TRBV9; cdr3_aa: CASSGTGDNQPQHF
v_call: TRBV5-4; cdr3_aa: CASSLFGGNYNEQFF
v_call: TRBV5-8; cdr3_aa: CASSLVNSAYGYTF
v_call: TRBV28; cdr3_aa: CASSFFGEQFF
v_call: TRBV28; cdr3_aa: CASSVAPNTEAFF
v_call: TRBV28; cdr3_aa: CASTGGISGNTIYF
v_call: TRBV28; cdr3_aa: CASSLMGEGYEQYF
v_call: TRBV25-1; cdr3_aa: CASSEGDGMNTEAFF
v_call: TRBV4-1; cdr3_aa: CASSQTQGGGNQPQHF
v_call: TRBV4-2; cdr3_aa: CASSQGTGLAGEETQYF
v_call: TRBV28; cdr3_aa: CASSLGTSGGSYEQYF
v_call: TRBV29-1; cdr3_aa: CSVVGRGSNEQYF
v_call: TRBV29-1; cdr3_aa: CSVESIYNEQFF
v_call: TRBV19; cdr3_aa: CASSPRQGTFGELFF
v_call: TRBV11-2; cdr3_aa: CASSLDTAYEQYF
v_call: TRBV7-9; cdr3_aa: CASSLTSWPEAFF
v_call: TRBV28; cdr3_aa: CASSRPGDTQYF
v_call: TRBV6-6; cdr3_aa: CASTKDRVDEQFF
v_call: TRBV19; cdr3_aa: CASRPGGQETQYF
v_call: TRBV6-1; cdr3_aa: CASSEAVVGVYGYTF
v_call: TRBV11-2; cdr3_aa: CASSPRPNQLAGKYNEQFF
v_call: TRBV7-9; cdr3_aa: CASSPEVPLGYNEQFF
v_call: TRBV7-9; cdr3_aa: CASSLGPASTDTQYF
v_call: TRBV4-1; cdr3_aa: CASSQTSGTSYEQYF